This T cell receptor beta chain originates from a study of cytomegalovirus exposure and HLA in healthy donors. Study-level results: A previous analysis found most TCR beta V segments productive roughly 87% or roughly 30% of the time.

The PCR ran on 60 Vbeta and 13 Jbeta primers. TCRdb's copy holds only in-frame clones and misses some; the assay was immunoSEQ multiplex PCR. The sample lists about 200,000 clones, roughly 12% occurring once. The donors, nominally healthy at sampling, likely had unrecorded immune exposures. The CDR3 extends over 15 amino acids. CDR1 is SGHTA, CDR2 FQGNSA, per germline. V dropped 5 bases and J dropped 5; count of bases not matched to a gene: 9. This clone was detected only a few times. Antigen specificity is unknown. The sequencing input was PBMCs. The rearrangement links TRBV7-2 to TRBJ2-1, with 7 positions matching TRBD2. The TCR comes from a man in his fifties or sixties in good health and CMV-seropositive. The CDR3 spells CASSPESTSNNEQFF. The CDR3 coding sequence is TGTGCCAGCAGCCCCGAATCGACTAGCAACAATGAGCAGTTCTTC. Based on the CDR3 plus reference TRBV7-2 and TRBJ2-1, the full variable domain is GAGVSQSPSNKVTEKGKDVELRCDPISGHTALYWYRQSLGQGLEFLIYFQGNSAPDKSGLPSDRFSAERTGGSVSTLTIQRTQQEDSAVYLCASSPESTSNNEQFFGPGTRLTVL.